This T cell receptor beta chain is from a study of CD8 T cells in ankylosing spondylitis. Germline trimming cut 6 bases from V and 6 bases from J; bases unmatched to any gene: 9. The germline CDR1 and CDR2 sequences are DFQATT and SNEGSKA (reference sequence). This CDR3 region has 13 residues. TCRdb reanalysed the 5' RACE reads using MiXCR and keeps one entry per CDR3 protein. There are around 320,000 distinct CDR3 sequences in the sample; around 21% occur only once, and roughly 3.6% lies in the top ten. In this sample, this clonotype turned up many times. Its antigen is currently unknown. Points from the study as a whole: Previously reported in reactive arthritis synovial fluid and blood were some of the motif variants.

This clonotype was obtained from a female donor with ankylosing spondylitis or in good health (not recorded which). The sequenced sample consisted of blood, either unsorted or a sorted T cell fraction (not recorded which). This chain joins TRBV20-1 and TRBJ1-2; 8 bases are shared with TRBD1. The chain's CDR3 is CSAARTGFDGYTF. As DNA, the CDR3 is TGCAGTGCCGCCCGGACAGGGTTCGATGGCTACACCTTC.